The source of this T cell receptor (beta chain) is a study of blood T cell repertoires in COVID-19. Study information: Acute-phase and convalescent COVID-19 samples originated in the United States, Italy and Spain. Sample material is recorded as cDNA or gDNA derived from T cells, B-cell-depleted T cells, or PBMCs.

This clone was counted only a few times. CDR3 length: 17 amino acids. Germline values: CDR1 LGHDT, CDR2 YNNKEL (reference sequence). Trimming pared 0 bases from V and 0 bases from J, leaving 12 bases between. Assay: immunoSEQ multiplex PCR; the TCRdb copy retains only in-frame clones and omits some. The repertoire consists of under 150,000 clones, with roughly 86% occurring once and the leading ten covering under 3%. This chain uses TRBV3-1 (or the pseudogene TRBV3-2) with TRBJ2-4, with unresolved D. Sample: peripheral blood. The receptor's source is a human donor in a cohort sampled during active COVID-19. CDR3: CASSQEPGPIAKNIQYF. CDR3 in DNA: TGTGCCAGCAGCCAAGAGCCAGGTCCTATAGCCAAAAACATTCAGTACTTC.